Many counts were recorded for the clone carrying this TCR beta chain. Ophthalmopathy patients had moderate-to-severe active disease, CAS ≥3, NOSPECS ≥4, and disease duration under 3 months. The data belong to a study of T cells in Graves' hyperthyroidism and ophthalmopathy. Study-level background: Peripheral blood samples were taken at initial diagnosis, prior to any treatment.

Amplification of TCR beta CDR3 regions used RNA as the template. A first-round RT-PCR of the TCR CDR3 used the HTBI primer set. TCRdb reprocessed the multiplex PCR reads with MiXCR, giving one entry per CDR3 protein. The table records 500,000 to 650,000 distinct CDR3 sequences, approximately 17% of them present only once. The CDR3 loop spans 16 amino acids. Losses at the gene ends were 5 bases for V and 0 bases for J; bases not matched to a gene: 6. The TCR comes from a woman between 18 and 29 years old with Graves' ophthalmopathy. The sequenced material came from blood. The rearrangement joins TRBV12-3 or TRBV12-4 to TRBJ2-3, with TRBD1 matching 9 bases. The CDR3: CASSGSTGGSTDTQYF. In DNA form, the CDR3 reads TGTGCCAGCAGTGGATCGACAGGGGGGAGCACAGATACGCAGTATTTT.